The sequence of this TCR beta chain was determined in a study of T cells in tuberculosis. Overall study context: Sequenced TCRs come from CD1B-GMM tetramer-binding T cells. This South African cohort compared adolescents with or without latent tuberculosis against adults with active tuberculosis. General study results and limits: A GMM-specific repertoire classifier reached 80% to 90% accuracy, AUROC 0.90.

Time point in this sample: new active TB diagnosis, blood taken before or within 7 days of starting treatment. Each patient had positive sputum smear microscopy and/or positive culture. Notes on this clone: No antigen is known for it.

CDR3 size: 14 residues. CDR1 is SGHDN, CDR2 FVKESK, per germline. V was clipped by 3 bases and J by 2 bases, with 10 bases between them. Repertoires were generated with immunoSEQ multiplex PCR, while TCRdb's copy carries only in-frame clones and drops some. The table shows tens of thousands of clones, with 85% to 95% occurring only once. This TCR came from an adult with tuberculosis. The rearrangement uses TRBV14 and TRBJ1-2, with a weak D call TRBD1 (6 bases). Sample: PBMCs, taken at tuberculosis diagnosis. The CDR3 DNA sequence: TGTGCCAGCAGCCAGCACAGGGAAAACTATGGCTACACCTTC. Protein: CASSQHRENYGYTF.